This T cell receptor beta chain was observed in a study of regulatory T cells in long-lasting Graves disease. Study as a whole: Graves' cases, newly diagnosed, had used antithyroid drugs under 3 months. Study results and caveats: The small sample size may have reduced accuracy.

Libraries of TCR beta came from iRepertoire HTBI primers plus Arm-PCR of CDR3 regions. TCRdb independently ran MiXCR on the multiplex PCR reads; one entry per CDR3 protein. The sample yields 450,000 to 600,000 distinct CDR3 sequences, under 20% seen once. The junction had 6 bases not matched to a gene; V was cut back by 2 bases and J by 3 bases. Looked up from germline, CDR1 is SGHDT and CDR2 is YYEEEE. The CDR3 runs 17 residues. As to this clonotype: Its specificity is not known.

Described time point: newly diagnosed GD, antithyroid drugs for less than 3 months. Making the TCR library involved RNA that had been extracted from PBMCs. The same specimen was also included in a second study, on T cells in Graves' hyperthyroidism and ophthalmopathy. Turning to that study: The TCR CDR3 was amplified in a first-round RT-PCR using the HTBI primer set.

The source is a man aged 35-49 years with Graves disease. The sample consisted of peripheral blood mononuclear cells (PBMCs), taken at new diagnosis, from a patient treated with antithyroid drugs. The chain couples TRBV5-6 to TRBJ2-2; 11 nucleotides line up with TRBD2. CDR3 in DNA: TGTGCCAGCAGCTTCGTGACTAGCGGGATTCACACCGGGGAGCTGTTTTTT. This sequence encodes CASSFVTSGIHTGELFF.